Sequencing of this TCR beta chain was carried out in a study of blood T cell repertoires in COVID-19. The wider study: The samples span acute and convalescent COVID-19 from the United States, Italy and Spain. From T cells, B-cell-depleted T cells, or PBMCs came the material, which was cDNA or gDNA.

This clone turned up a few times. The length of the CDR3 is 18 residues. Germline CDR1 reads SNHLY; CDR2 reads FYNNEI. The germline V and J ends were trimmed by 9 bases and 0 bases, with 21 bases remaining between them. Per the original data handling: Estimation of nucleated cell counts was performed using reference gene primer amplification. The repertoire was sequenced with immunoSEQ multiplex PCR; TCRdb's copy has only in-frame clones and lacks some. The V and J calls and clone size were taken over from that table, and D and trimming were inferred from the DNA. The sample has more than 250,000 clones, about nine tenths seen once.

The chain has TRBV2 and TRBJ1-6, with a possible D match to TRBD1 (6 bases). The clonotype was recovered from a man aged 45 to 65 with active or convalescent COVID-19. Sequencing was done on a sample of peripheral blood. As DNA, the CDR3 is TGTGCCAGTATCATACAGGGACGCCCGAGCTCCTATAATTCACCCCTCCACTTT. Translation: CASIIQGRPSSYNSPLHF.